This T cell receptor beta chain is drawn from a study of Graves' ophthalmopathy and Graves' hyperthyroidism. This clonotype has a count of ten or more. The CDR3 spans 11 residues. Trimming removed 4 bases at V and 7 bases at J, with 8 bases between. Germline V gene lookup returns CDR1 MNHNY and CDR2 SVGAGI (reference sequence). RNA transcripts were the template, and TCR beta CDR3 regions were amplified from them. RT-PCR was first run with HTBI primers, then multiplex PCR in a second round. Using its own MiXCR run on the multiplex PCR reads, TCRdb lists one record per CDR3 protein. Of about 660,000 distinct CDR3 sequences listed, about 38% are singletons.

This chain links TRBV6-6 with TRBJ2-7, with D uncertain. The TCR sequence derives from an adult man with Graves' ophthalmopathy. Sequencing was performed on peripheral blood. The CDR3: CASSSMIEQYF. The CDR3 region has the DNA TGTGCCAGCAGTTCGATGATTGAGCAGTACTTC.